Below, one T cell receptor (beta chain) is given with its context. Sequencing of TCR beta was performed on blood CD8+ T cells and on blood CD4+ T cells. Trimming removed 3 bases at V and 4 bases at J, with 7 bases between. The CDR3 consists of 11 residues. Germline V gives CDR1 SQVTM, CDR2 ANQGSEA. Random hexamers were used to reverse transcribe an amount of roughly 0.45 to 1 ug RNA. Each CDR3 protein gets one entry after TCRdb re-called the immunoSEQ multiplex PCR reads with MiXCR. The table lists around 80,000 distinct CDR3 sequences, approximately 96% of them singletons. The data were taken from a study of CD8 T cells in Susac syndrome.

The TCR sequence derives from a human donor with Susac syndrome. The chain employs TRBV29-1 and TRBJ2-7, with D perhaps TRBD1 (5 bases). Sequencing used CD8+ T cells from PBMCs. CDR3 DNA sequence: TGCAGCGTTGAGACAGCGTACGAGCAGTACTTC. Translating gives CSVETAYEQYF.